Presented here are 13 T cell receptor beta chains from one specimen sequenced in a study of Ad26.COV2.S vaccination and SARS-CoV-2 variants. TCRdb keeps only in-frame clones here, not all; method: immunoSEQ multiplex PCR. This table has around 240,000 clones, 85% to 90% appearing once. Documented treatment: roughly 19 received Ad26.COV2.S at low or high dose, single or two shots; 5 received placebo; per-sample allocation not given. Day 63 after the first vaccine or placebo injection was the time point for sampling. Sequenced material: peripheral blood, taken in a trial of Ad26.COV2.S vaccine versus placebo. Source of these receptors: a person between 18 and 60 years old who received the Ad26.COV2.S COVID-19 vaccine or a placebo.

This chain links TRBV3-1 (or the pseudogene TRBV3-2) with TRBJ2-1; a weak D match, TRBD2 (6 bases). Germline V CDR1 and CDR2: LGHDT, YNNKEL (reference sequence). This CDR3 has 12 residues. Trimming stripped 2 bases from V and 9 bases from J, with 8 bases between. This chain's CDR3 is CASSQPRGEQFF. DNA of the CDR3: TGTGCCAGCAGCCAACCGCGGGGTGAGCAGTTCTTC.

The rearrangement joins TRBV7-9 to TRBJ2-2; D not resolved. CDR3 length: 14 amino acids. The germline gives CDR1 SEHNR, CDR2 FQNEAQ (reference sequence). With 3 bases removed from V and 4 bases from J, the gap between germline ends came to 9 bases. The CDR3 spells CASSLTRSTGELFF. CDR3 nucleotides: TGTGCCAGCAGCTTGACCCGCAGCACCGGGGAGCTGTTTTTT.

The V and J genes are TRBV5-4 and TRBJ2-3; D not resolved. The CDR3 is 15 residues long. The germline gives CDR1 SGHNT, CDR2 YYREEE (reference sequence). Trimming took off 6 bases at V and 1 base at J, with 15 bases between the two ends. In DNA form, the CDR3 reads TGTGCCAGCAACCTCATCGCCTCCCGCACAGATACGCAGTATTTT. It yields the protein CASNLIASRTDTQYF.

This clone was picked up a small number of times. The V call is TRBV20-1, the J call TRBJ2-3; weak D call: TRBD1 (6 bases). The CDR3 loop spans 11 amino acids. Germline V gene lookup returns CDR1 DFQATT and CDR2 SNEGSKA (reference sequence). Trimming shortened V by 3 bases and J by 6 bases, and 7 bases separated the two germline ends. CDR3 DNA: TGCAGTGCTAGTCAGGGGGATACGCAGTATTTT. It specifies CSASQGDTQYF.

This chain links TRBV9 with TRBJ2-2, with 12 bases aligning to TRBD2. The CDR3 extends over 16 amino acids. V gave up 0 bases and J gave up 5 bases; unmatched junction bases: 2. In germline, CDR1 is SGDLS, CDR2 YYNGEE. In DNA, the CDR3 is TGTGCCAGCAGCGTAGGGCTAGCGGGAGGGACCGGGGAGCTGTTTTTT. This encodes CASSVGLAGGTGELFF.

The rearrangement uses TRBV6-5 and TRBJ2-7; D is ambiguous. Deletions cut 5 bases from V and 0 bases from J, with 8 bases between. Per the germline V gene, CDR1 is MNHEY and CDR2 is SVGAGI. The CDR3 is 13 amino acids. The CDR3 region is CASSILSSYEQYF. CDR3 sequence (DNA): TGTGCCAGCAGTATTCTTAGCTCCTACGAGCAGTACTTC.

The genes are TRBV4-3 and TRBJ2-1, with 10 nucleotides matching TRBD2. With V trimmed by 0 bases and J by 8 bases, 7 bases remained unmatched. The V gene's germline CDR1 is LGHNA and CDR2 YSLEER. The CDR3 contains 16 residues. The CDR3 DNA follows: TGCGCCAGCAGCCAAGACGGGAGCGGGAGGGCCGATGAGCAGTTCTTC. It codes for CASSQDGSGRADEQFF.

This clone was recorded a few times. This chain joins TRBV9 and TRBJ2-2; D is unresolved. Per germline, CDR1 SGDLS and CDR2 YYNGEE. The V end lost 3 bases, the J end lost 6 bases, and 12 bases lay between the germline ends. The CDR3 extends over 14 amino acids. CDR3 residues: CASSERLEPGELFF. CDR3 nucleotides: TGTGCCAGCAGCGAAAGGCTAGAGCCCGGGGAGCTGTTTTTT.

The table lists this clone with a count of one. This rearrangement joins TRBV24-1 to TRBJ1-2; D is undetermined. In germline, CDR1 is KGHDR, CDR2 SFDVKD. The V end lost 2 bases, the J end lost 6 bases, and 12 bases lay between the germline ends. The CDR3 is made up of 14 amino acids. The CDR3 coding sequence is TGTGCCACCAGTGATTCGTCAGAGGTGGATGGCTACACCTTC. Encoded protein: CATSDSSEVDGYTF.

The V call is TRBV7-3, the J call TRBJ2-3; 15 bases line up with TRBD2. CDR1 is SGHTA and CDR2 is FQGTGA in the germline V gene. Trimming took 5 bases from V and 10 from J; bases not matched to a gene: 13. The CDR3 consists of 17 residues. The DNA of the CDR3 is TGTGCCAGCAGCCCCGGGCGGACTAGCGGGAGGGGGGGCTCGCAGTATTTT. It is translated as CASSPGRTSGRGGSQYF.

In DNA form, the CDR3 reads TGTGCCAGCAGTGAGGAGTGGACAGGGGGGTTGGAGACCCAGTACTTC. Its protein is CASSEEWTGGLETQYF. This chain connects TRBV6-4 to TRBJ2-5, with 10 bases identical to TRBD1. This CDR3 contains 16 residues. The germline gives CDR1 MRHNA, CDR2 SNTAGT. V trimming: 3 bases; J trimming: 5 bases; junction bases outside the gene matches: 9.

The chain links TRBV7-9 to TRBJ1-1; D remains ambiguous. The germline V and J ends were trimmed by 0 bases and 3 bases, with 5 bases remaining between them. Germline V gives CDR1 SEHNR, CDR2 FQNEAQ (reference sequence). The CDR3 is 13 residues long. This CDR3 is CASSLAIDTEAFF. CDR3 DNA: TGTGCCAGCAGCTTAGCGATCGACACTGAAGCTTTCTTT. Full variable domain (rest looked up from reference TRBV7-9 and TRBJ1-1): DTGVSQNPRHKITKRGQNVTFRCDPISEHNRLYWYRQTLGQGPEFLTYFQNEAQLEKSRLLSDRFSAERPKGSFSTLEIQRTEQGDSAMYLCASSLAIDTEAFFGQGTRLTVV.

This clone was seen just once. The chain joins TRBV28 to TRBJ1-2; D is unclear. Per the germline V gene, CDR1 is MDHEN and CDR2 is SYDVKM. Trimming cost V 5 bases and J 4 bases, with 14 bases left between them. The CDR3 is 14 residues long. Written as DNA, the CDR3 is TGTGCCAGCAGTCTCCGACGGACTCTCTATGGCTACACCTTC. As protein: CASSLRRTLYGYTF.